This TCR beta chain appears in the sequencing data of a study of T cell clonotyping in hematopoietic cell transplantation. CDR3 length equals 13 residues. CDR1 is ENHRY, CDR2 SYGVKD, per germline. Between the trimmed V and J ends, which lost 10 bases and 0 bases, there was a span of 10 bases. Libraries were prepared by immunoSEQ multiplex PCR; TCRdb keeps only in-frame clonotypes and omits some of them. Altogether about 16,000 clones are present, 90% being singletons, with the ten largest covering about 2.9%. Findings and limits, study-wide: At the given depth, recipient repertoires were over 95% de novo clonotypes. Graft donor and pretransplant recipient Inverse Simpson Index values predicted broader posttransplant TCR diversity.

Regarding this clone: What it binds is unknown.

Sequences were obtained from peripheral blood mononuclear cells. The receptor was isolated from a man in his fifties or sixties in good health. Some clones in this sample may be carry-over from other donors' samples. The chain has TRBV10-3 and TRBJ1-3; no clear D gene. As DNA, the CDR3 is TGTGCCACCAGCGACCTCTCTGGAAACACCATATATTTT. Protein: CATSDLSGNTIYF.